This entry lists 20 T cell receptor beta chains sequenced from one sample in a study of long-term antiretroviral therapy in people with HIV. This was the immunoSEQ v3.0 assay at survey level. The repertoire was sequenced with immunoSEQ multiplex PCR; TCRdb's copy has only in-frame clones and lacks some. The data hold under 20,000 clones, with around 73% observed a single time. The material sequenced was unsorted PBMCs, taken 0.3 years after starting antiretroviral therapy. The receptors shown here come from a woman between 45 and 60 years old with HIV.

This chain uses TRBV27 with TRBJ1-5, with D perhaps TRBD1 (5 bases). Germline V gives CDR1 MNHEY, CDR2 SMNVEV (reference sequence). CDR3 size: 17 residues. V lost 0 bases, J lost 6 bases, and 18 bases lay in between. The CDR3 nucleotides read TGTGCCAGCAGTTTATCCCACGACAGTTTTGGCCGTCAGCCCCAGCATTTT. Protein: CASSLSHDSFGRQPQHF.

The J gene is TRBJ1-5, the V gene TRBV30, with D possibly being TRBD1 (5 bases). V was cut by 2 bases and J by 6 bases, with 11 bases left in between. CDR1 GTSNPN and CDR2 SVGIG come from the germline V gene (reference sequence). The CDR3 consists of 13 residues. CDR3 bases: TGTGCCTGGAGTTCCAGGGATGGTCAGCCCCAGCATTTT. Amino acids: CAWSSRDGQPQHF.

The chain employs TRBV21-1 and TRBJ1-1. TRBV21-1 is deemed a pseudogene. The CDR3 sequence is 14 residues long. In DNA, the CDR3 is TGTGCCAGCAGCAAAGCAGGGTTGTGGCCTGAAGCTTTCTTT. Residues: CASSKAGLWPEAFF.

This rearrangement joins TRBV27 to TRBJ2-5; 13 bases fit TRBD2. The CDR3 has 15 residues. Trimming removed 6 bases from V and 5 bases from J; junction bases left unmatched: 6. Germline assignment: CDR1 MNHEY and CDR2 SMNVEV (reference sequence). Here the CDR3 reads CASRSLAGGEETQYF. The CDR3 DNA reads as TGTGCCAGCAGGTCACTAGCGGGGGGGGAGGAGACCCAGTACTTC.

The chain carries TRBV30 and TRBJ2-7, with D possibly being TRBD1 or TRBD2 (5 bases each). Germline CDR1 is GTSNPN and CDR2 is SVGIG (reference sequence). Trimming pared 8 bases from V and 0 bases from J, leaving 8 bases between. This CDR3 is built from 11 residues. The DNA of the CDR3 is TGTGCCGGGGACCTCTCCTACGAGCAGTACTTC. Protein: CAGDLSYEQYF. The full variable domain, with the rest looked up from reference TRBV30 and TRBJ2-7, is SQTIHQWPATLVQPVGSPLSLECTVEGTSNPNLYWYRQAAGRGLQLLFYSVGIGQISSEVPQNLSASRPQDRQFILSSKKLLLSDSGFYLCAGDLSYEQYFGPGTRLTVT.

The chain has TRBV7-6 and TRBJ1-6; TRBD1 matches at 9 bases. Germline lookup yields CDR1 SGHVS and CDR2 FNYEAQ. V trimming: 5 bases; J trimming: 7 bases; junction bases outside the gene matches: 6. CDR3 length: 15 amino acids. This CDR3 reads CASSPGTGTNSPLHF. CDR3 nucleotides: TGTGCCAGCAGCCCCGGGACAGGGACAAATTCACCCCTCCACTTT.

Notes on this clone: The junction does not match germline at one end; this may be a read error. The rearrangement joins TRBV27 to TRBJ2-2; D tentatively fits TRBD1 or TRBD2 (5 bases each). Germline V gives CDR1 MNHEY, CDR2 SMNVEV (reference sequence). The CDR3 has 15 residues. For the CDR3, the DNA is TGTGCCAGCGGTTTGGTAGGGACGGACACCGGGGAGCTGTTTTTT. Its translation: CASGLVGTDTGELFF.

DNA of the CDR3: TGCGCCAGCAGCGGTAGCGTACAAGAGACCCAGTACTTC. Its translation is CASSGSVQETQYF. The chain joins TRBV5-1 to TRBJ2-5, with D possibly matching TRBD2 (5 bases). Per germline, CDR1 SGHRS and CDR2 YFSETQ. This CDR3 region has 13 residues. Trimming stripped 4 bases from V and 2 bases from J, with 9 bases between.

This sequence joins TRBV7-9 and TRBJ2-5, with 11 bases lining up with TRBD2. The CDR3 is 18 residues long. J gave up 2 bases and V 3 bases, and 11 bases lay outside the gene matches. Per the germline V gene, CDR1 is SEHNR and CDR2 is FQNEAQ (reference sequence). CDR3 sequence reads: CASSFDLASGGTQETQYF. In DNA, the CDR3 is TGTGCCAGCAGCTTCGATCTAGCTAGCGGGGGGACTCAAGAGACCCAGTACTTC.

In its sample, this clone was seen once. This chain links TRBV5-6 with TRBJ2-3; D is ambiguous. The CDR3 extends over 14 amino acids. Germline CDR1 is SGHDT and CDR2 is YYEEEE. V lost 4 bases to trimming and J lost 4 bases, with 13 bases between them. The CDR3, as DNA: TGTGCCAGCAGCCCCGCAAATTCCCCAGATACGCAGTATTTT. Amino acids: CASSPANSPDTQYF.

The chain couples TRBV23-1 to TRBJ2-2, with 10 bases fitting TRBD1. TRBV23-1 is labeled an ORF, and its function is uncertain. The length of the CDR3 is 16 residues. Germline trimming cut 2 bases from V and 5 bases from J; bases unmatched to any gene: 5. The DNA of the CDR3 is TGCGCCAGCAGTCAACCCGGGACAGGGGTGACCGGGGAGCTGTTTTTT. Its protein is CASSQPGTGVTGELFF.

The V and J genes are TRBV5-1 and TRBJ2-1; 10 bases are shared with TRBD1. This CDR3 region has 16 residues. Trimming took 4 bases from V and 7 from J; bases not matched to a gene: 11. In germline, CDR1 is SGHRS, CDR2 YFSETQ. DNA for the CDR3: TGCGCCAGCAGCCCCCAGGGGACAGGGGTTTATAATGAGCAGTTCTTC. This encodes CASSPQGTGVYNEQFF.

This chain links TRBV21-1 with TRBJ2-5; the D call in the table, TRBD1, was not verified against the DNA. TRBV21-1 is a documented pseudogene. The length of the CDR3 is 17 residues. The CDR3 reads CASSKADGTGDQETQYF. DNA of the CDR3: TGTGCCAGCAGCAAGGCCGACGGGACAGGGGATCAAGAGACCCAGTACTTC.

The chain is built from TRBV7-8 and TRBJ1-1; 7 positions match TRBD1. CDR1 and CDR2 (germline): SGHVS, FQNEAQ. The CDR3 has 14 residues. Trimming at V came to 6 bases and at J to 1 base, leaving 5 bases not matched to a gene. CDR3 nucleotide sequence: TGTGCCAGCAGACCGAGGACAGGGAACACTGAAGCTTTCTTT. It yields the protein CASRPRTGNTEAFF. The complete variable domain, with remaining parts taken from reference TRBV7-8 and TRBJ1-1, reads GAGVSQSPRYKVAKRGQDVALRCDPISGHVSLFWYQQALGQGPEFLTYFQNEAQLDKSGLPSDRFFAERPEGSVSTLKIQRTQQEDSAVYLCASRPRTGNTEAFFGQGTRLTVV.

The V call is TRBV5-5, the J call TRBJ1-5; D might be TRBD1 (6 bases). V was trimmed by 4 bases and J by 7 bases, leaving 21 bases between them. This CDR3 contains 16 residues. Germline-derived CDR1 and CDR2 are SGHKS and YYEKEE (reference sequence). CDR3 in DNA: TGTGCCAGCAGCACTGACCGGGATACAGGGTACCAGCCCCAGCATTTT. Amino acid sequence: CASSTDRDTGYQPQHF.

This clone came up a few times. CDR3: CASSSYEGGDSPLHF. CDR3 DNA: TGCGCCAGCAGCAGTTACGAGGGAGGCGATTCACCCCTCCACTTT. This sequence joins TRBV5-1 and TRBJ1-6; D not resolved. The CDR3 has 15 amino acids. V dropped 4 bases and J dropped 8 bases, with 16 bases sitting between them. CDR1 and CDR2 (germline): SGHRS, YFSETQ.

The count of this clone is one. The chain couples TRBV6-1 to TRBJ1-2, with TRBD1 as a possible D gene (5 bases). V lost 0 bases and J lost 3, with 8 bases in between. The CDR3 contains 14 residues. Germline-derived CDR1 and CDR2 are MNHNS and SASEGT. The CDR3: CASSEAPGDYGYTF. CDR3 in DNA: TGTGCCAGCAGTGAAGCGCCGGGGGACTATGGCTACACCTTC.

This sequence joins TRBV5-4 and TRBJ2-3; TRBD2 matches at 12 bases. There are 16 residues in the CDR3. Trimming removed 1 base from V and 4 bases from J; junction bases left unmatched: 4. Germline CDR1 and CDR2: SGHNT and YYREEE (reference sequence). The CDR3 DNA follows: TGTGCCAGCAGCTTGTCTAGCGGGGGGGACTCAGATACGCAGTATTTT. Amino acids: CASSLSSGGDSDTQYF.

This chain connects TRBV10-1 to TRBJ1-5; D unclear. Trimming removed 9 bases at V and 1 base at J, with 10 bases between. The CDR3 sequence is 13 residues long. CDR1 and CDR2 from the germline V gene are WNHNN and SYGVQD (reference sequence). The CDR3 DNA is TGCGCCAGTTCCCTCAACAGCAATCAGCCCCAGCATTTT. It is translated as CASSLNSNQPQHF.

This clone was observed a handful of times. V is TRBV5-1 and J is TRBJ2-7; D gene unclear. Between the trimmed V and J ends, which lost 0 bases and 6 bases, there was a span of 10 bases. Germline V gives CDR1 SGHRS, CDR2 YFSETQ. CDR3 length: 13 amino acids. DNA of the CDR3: TGCGCCAGCAGCTTGGTTCCGGACGGCGAGCAGTACGTC. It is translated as CASSLVPDGEQYV.